The present TCR beta chain was sequenced within a study of post-analysis software for immune sequencing data. Study context: Recorded subtypes: relapsing-remitting, secondary progressive, progressive-relapsing; some patients unannotated.

Unique molecular identifiers were built into the TCR beta cDNA libraries. Some 500,000 cDNA molecules were obtained per 1 to 10 million input T cells. Each CDR3 protein is one row after TCRdb ran MiXCR on the PCR reads. The sample yields around 500,000 distinct CDR3 sequences, around a third seen once. Overall study results and limits: About 5 TRBV segments occurring more often in patients than controls included TRBV5-6, TRBV5-1 and TRBV20-1. Batch-matched samples strongly co-clustered by F measure. The study found significantly lower normalized Chao1 diversity in multiple sclerosis patients than in controls.

Worth noting for this clonotype: Its antigen is undetermined.

The V and J ends lost 2 bases and 6 bases, in that order; junction bases with no gene match: 7. Germline V gives CDR1 WSHSY, CDR2 SAAADI. There are 16 residues in the CDR3. The chain employs TRBV10-2 and TRBJ1-2, with TRBD1 matching over 12 bases. The sequencing input was blood. The origin of this receptor is a girl aged 2-17 years with multiple sclerosis. The CDR3 nucleotides read TGCGCCAGCAGTGAGAGGGGGACAGGGGGCTGGAATGGCTACACCTTC. Encoded protein: CASSERGTGGWNGYTF.